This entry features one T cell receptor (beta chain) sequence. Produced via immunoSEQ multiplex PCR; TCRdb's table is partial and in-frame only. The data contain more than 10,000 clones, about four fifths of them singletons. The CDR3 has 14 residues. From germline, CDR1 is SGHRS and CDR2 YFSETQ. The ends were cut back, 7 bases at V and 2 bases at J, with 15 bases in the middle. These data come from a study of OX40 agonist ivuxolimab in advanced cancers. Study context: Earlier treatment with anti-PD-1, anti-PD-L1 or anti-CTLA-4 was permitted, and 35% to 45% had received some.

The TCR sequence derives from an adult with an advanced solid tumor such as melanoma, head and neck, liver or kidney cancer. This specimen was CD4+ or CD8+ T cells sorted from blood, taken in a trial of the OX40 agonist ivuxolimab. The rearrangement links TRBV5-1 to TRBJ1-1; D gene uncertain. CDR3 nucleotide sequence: TGCGCCAGCGACCTGGGGTTCGGAAACACTGAAGCTTTCTTT. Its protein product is CASDLGFGNTEAFF.